The present T cell receptor beta chain was sequenced within a study of blood T cell repertoires in COVID-19 (dated by TCRdb to the early 2020s). As for the study more broadly: The collaborator samples originated in the United States, Italy and Spain and spanned the acute and convalescent phases of COVID-19. Samples came from the ongoing ImmuneRACE study (first 160 participants) plus 1,254 subjects from 6 global collaborators. HLA class I and class II types, where available, came from metadata supplied by the sample provider rather than from assay-based typing. The prospective study material was composed of cDNA or gDNA derived from T cells, B-cell-depleted T cells, or PBMCs. A freely available public database, intended as a resource for researchers studying the immune response to SARS-CoV-2, is where the repertoires were released. The sample metadata nearly always contained a de-identified subject ID, COVID-19 status, age in years and sex. Subjects who had been exposed to COVID-19, were actively infected with it, or had recovered from it provided the deeply sampled blood TCRbeta repertoires that made up the dataset.

General findings and caveats noted by the study authors: The quantity of clinical and demographic metadata differed by source and by participant and was supplied without curation.

TCRbeta CDR3 regions were amplified from genomic DNA by means of the immunoSEQ Assay, a bias-controlled multiplex PCR. The authors' analysis ran thus. Nucleated cell counts per sample were estimated from amplification of reference gene primers within the assay. To quantify the absolute abundance of each unique TCRbeta CDR3 rearrangement, sequence reads were collapsed and filtered. Productive Simpson clonality was computed per sample as the square root of Simpson's diversity index over productive rearrangements. TCRdb re-hosts the immuneACCESS table, in-frame sequences only. Its copies lack some clones; in the studies checked, an unresolved V gene accounts for under half of them, and the cause for the rest is not known. V, J and clone size reflect that table, while D and trimming were determined from the DNA. For this sample the table gives some 250,000 clones, of which 70% to 90% were detected only once. The ten largest make up 0.99% of the sample.

Samples from volunteer blood donors who had recovered from COVID-19 were contributed by a second Seattle source. Collaborating institutions collected whole blood in K2EDTA tubes following their own protocols. For TCRbeta analysis, collaborator samples were shipped as frozen whole blood, as isolated PBMCs, or as DNA extracted from either sample type. Concerning this clone itself: Its antigen remains undetermined. No quality values exist for individual bases; no much larger clone is one base distant.

The specimen sequenced was peripheral blood. The receptor's source is a woman between 40 and 55 years old who had recovered from COVID-19.

The DNA sequence is given as TGTGCCAGCAGCCCTCGACTAGCGCTGGCCGGGGAGCTGTTTTTT. It translates to CASSPRLALAGELFF. Rearrangement joined TRBV3-1 (or the pseudogene TRBV3-2) to TRBJ2-2, with TRBD2 matching 8 junction bases. V trim: 4 bases; J trim: 6 bases; unmatched bases: 7. From the cysteine through the phenylalanine, the CDR3 covers 15 amino acids. Of the read, only the CDR3 DNA is kept; its 45 bases are in frame from base 1. As encoded in the germline V gene (reference sequence), CDR1 is LGHDT while CDR2 is YNNKEL.